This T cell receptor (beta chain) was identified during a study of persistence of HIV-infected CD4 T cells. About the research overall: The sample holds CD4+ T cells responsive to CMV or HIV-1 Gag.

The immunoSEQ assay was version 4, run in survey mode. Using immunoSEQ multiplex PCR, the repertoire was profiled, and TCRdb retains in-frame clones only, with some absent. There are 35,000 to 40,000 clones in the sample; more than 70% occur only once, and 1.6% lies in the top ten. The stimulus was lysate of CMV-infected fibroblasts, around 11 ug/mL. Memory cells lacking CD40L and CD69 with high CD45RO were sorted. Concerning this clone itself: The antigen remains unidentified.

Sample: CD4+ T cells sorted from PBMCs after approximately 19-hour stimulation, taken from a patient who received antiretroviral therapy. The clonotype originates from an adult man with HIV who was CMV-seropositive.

The CDR3 region has the DNA TGTGCCAGCAGTGAACTCCCAGGCCCAGCATCAGGCAAAAACATTCAGTACTTC. Translated, it gives CASSELPGPASGKNIQYF. V is TRBV6-1 and J is TRBJ2-4; D gene ambiguous. Germline CDR1 reads MNHNS; CDR2 reads SASEGT. The V end was cut by 2 bases, the J end by 3 bases, with 20 bases between. The CDR3 loop spans 18 amino acids.